The clone carrying this TCR beta chain has at least ten counts. The target antigen is unknown. This specimen belongs to a study of CD8 T cells in ankylosing spondylitis. In germline, CDR1 is SNHLY, CDR2 FYNNEI. V shed 3 bases and J shed 6 bases, with 12 bases lying between them. This CDR3 has 14 residues. General study findings and limits: Clones linked to disease, bearing a CD8+ phenotype, were relatively rare in peripheral blood.

In making TCR beta libraries, quantitative 5'-RACE with molecular barcodes was used. TCRdb re-called the 5' RACE reads with MiXCR, one entry per CDR3 protein. The table has 230,000 or so distinct CDR3 sequences, 24% seen once. This receptor was obtained from a male donor with ankylosing spondylitis or in good health (not recorded which). J is TRBJ1-5 and V is TRBV2; maybe TRBD1 (6 bases). The sample comprised blood, either unsorted or a sorted T cell fraction (not recorded which). CDR3 sequence reads: CASSDERGFQPQHF. In nucleotides, the CDR3 is TGTGCCAGCAGTGACGAAAGGGGGTTTCAGCCCCAGCATTTT.